The 4 T cell receptor beta chains below all came from one sample that was sequenced in a study of blood T cell repertoires in COVID-19. Repertoires were generated with immunoSEQ multiplex PCR, while TCRdb's copy carries only in-frame clones and drops some. The profile shows under 200,000 clones, 75% to 95% of them singletons. The sequenced material came from peripheral blood. The receptor set was obtained from a man aged 45 to 65 with acute or convalescent COVID-19.

V gene TRBV3-1 (or the pseudogene TRBV3-2) combines with J gene TRBJ2-1; the match to TRBD2 covers 8 bases. The V segment lost 3 bases and the J segment 6 bases; nucleotides outside the gene matches: 7. CDR1 is LGHDT, CDR2 YNNKEL, per germline (reference sequence). The CDR3 has 15 amino acids. The CDR3 reads CASSQFGGARNEQFF. The CDR3 nucleotides read TGTGCCAGCAGCCAGTTCGGGGGGGCACGCAATGAGCAGTTCTTC.

The rearrangement joins TRBV27 to TRBJ1-1; 11 positions match TRBD1. The CDR3 is made up of 14 amino acids. With 5 bases clipped from V and 11 bases from J, the junction kept 10 bases outside the gene matches. Germline V CDR1 and CDR2: MNHEY, SMNVEV (reference sequence). This CDR3 reads CASSKGGQGANAFF. The DNA for the CDR3 is TGTGCCAGCAGTAAAGGCGGACAGGGGGCGAACGCTTTCTTT.

The table lists this clone with a few counts. The V call is TRBV9, the J call TRBJ2-2, with a tentative D call TRBD2 (5 bases). The CDR3 length is 13 residues. Germline CDR1 SGDLS, CDR2 YYNGEE. V lost 6 bases to trimming and J lost 3 bases, with 9 bases between them. The CDR3 DNA reads as TGTGCCAGCACTCGCGGGTACACCGGGGAGCTGTTTTTT. Translation: CASTRGYTGELFF.

This chain joins TRBV6-5 and TRBJ2-6, with 9 bases identical to TRBD1. Germline assignment: CDR1 MNHEY and CDR2 SVGAGI. The CDR3 totals 14 residues. Losses at the gene ends were 6 bases for V and 8 bases for J; bases not matched to a gene: 5. The CDR3, as DNA: TGTGCCAGCAGATGGGGACAGGGTACCAACGTCCTGACTTTC. Encoded protein: CASRWGQGTNVLTF.